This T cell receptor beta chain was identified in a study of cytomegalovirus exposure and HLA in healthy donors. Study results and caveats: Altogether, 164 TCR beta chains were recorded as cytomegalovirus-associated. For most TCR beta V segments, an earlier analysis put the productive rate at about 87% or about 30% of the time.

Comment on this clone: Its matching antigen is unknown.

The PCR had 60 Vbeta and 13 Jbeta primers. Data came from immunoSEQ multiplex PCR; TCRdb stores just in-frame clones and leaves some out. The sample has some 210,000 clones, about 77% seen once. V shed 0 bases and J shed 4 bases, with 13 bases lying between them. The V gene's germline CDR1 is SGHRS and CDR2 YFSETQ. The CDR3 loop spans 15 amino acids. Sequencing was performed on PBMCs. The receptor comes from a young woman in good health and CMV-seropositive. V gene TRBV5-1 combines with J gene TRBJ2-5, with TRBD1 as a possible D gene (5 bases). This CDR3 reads CASSLDGVGPETQYF. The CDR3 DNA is TGCGCCAGCAGCTTGGATGGGGTGGGGCCAGAGACCCAGTACTTC.